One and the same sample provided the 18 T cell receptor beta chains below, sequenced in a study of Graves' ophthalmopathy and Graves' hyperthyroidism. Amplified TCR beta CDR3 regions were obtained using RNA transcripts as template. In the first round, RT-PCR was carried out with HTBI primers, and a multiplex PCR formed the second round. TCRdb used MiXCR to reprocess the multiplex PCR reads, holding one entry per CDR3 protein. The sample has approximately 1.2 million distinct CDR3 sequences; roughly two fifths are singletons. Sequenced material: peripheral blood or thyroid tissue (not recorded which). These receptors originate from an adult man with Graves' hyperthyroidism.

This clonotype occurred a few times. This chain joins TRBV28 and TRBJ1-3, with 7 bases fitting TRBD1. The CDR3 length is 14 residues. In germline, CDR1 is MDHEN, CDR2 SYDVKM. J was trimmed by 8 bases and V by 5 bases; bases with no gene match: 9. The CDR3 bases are TGTGCCAGCAGTCTCTCGACAGGGAAGGACACCATATATTTT. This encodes CASSLSTGKDTIYF.

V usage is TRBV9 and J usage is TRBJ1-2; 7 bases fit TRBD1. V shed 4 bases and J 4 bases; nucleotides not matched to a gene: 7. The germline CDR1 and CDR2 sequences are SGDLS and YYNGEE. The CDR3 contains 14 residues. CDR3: CASSPSRDSYGYTF. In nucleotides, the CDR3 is TGTGCCAGCAGCCCGTCCCGGGACAGCTATGGCTACACCTTC.

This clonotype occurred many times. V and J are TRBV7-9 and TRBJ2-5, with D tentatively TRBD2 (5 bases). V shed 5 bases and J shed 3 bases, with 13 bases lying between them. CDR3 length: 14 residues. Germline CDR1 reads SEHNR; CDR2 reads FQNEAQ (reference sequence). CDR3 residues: CASSRPSGKETQYF. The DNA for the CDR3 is TGTGCCAGCAGCCGGCCCAGCGGTAAAGAGACCCAGTACTTC.

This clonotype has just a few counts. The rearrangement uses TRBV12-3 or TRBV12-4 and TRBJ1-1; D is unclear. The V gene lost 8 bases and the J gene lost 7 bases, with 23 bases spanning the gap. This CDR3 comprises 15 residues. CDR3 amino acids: CASAPEFVVGIEAFF. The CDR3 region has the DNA TGTGCCAGCGCCCCCGAATTCGTGGTTGGGATTGAAGCTTTCTTT.

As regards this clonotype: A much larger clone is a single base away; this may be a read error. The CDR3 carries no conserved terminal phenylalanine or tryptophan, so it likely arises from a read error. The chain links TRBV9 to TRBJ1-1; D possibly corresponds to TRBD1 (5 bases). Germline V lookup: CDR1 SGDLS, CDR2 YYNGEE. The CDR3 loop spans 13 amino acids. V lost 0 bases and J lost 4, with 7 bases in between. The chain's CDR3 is CASSVGGTTEAFL. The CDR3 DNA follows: TGTGCCAGCAGCGTAGGGGGGACCACTGAAGCTTTCCTT.

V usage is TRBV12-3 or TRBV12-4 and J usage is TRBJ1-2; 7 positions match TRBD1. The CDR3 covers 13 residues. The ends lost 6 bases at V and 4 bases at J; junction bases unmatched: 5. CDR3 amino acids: CASRGGQLYGYTF. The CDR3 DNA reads TGTGCCAGCAGGGGGGGACAGCTCTATGGCTACACCTTC.

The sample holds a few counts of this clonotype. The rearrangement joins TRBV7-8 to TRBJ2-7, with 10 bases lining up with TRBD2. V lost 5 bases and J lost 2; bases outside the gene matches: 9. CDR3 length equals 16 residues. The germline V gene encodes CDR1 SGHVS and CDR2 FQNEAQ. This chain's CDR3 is CASSQVSGRQPYEQYF. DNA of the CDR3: TGTGCCAGCAGCCAGGTTAGCGGGAGGCAACCCTACGAGCAGTACTTC.

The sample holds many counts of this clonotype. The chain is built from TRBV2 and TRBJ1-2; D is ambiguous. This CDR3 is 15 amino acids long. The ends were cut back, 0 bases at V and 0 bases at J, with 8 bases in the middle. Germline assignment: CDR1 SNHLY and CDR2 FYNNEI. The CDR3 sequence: CASSEAVTPNYGYTF. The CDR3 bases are TGTGCCAGCAGTGAAGCGGTCACCCCTAACTATGGCTACACCTTC.

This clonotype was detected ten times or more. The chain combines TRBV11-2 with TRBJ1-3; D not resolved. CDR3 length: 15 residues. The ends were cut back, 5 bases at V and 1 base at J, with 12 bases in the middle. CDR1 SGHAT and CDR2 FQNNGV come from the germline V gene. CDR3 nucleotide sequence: TGTGCCAGCAGCCCGACGACTTTGTCTGGAAACACCATATATTTT. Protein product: CASSPTTLSGNTIYF. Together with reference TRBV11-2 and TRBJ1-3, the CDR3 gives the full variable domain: EAGVAQSPRYKIIEKRQSVAFWCNPISGHATLYWYQQILGQGPKLLIQFQNNGVVDDSQLPKDRFSAERLKGVDSTLKIQPAKLEDSAVYLCASSPTTLSGNTIYFGEGSWLTVV.

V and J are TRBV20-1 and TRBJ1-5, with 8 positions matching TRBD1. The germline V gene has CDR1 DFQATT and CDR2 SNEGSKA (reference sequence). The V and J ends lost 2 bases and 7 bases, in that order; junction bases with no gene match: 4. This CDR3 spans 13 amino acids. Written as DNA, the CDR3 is TGCAGTGCTAGAAGCCAGGGGGCGCAGCCCCAGCATTTT. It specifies CSARSQGAQPQHF.

The CDR3 coding sequence is TGTGCCACCAGTGATTCACAGGGACGAAAGAACACTGAAGCTTTCTTT. Protein product: CATSDSQGRKNTEAFF. The chain has TRBV24-1 and TRBJ1-1; possible D gene TRBD1, 6 bases. The germline V gene encodes CDR1 KGHDR and CDR2 SFDVKD. The CDR3 has 16 residues. Trimming shortened V by 2 bases and J by 1 base, and 13 bases separated the two germline ends.

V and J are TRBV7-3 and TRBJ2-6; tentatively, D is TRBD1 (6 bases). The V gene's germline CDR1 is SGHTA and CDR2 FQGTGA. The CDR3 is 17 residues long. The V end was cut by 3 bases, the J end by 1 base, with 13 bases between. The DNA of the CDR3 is TGTGCCAGCAGCTTCGCAGAGCAGGGGTCTGGGGCCAACGTCCTGACTTTC. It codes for CASSFAEQGSGANVLTF.

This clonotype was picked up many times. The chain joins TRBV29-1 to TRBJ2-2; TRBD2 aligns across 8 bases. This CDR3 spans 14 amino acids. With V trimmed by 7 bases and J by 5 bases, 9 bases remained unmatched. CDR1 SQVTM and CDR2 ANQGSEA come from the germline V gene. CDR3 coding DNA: TGCAGCGGGATACTAGCGGACACGACCGGGGAGCTGTTTTTT. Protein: CSGILADTTGELFF.

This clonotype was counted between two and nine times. The CDR3 bases are TGTGCCAGCAGTTTACGAACAGGGGCCCAGCATTTT. Translation: CASSLRTGAQHF. The rearrangement links TRBV28 to TRBJ1-5; 7 nucleotides line up with TRBD1. CDR3 length: 12 residues. Trimming at V came to 2 bases and at J to 11 bases, leaving 3 bases not matched to a gene. CDR1 and CDR2 (germline): MDHEN, SYDVKM.

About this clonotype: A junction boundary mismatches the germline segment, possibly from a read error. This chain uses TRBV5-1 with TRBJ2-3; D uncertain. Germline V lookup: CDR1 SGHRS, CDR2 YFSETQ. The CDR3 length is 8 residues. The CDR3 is CASSLDPF. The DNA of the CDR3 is TGCGCCAGCAGCTTGGACCCCTTT.

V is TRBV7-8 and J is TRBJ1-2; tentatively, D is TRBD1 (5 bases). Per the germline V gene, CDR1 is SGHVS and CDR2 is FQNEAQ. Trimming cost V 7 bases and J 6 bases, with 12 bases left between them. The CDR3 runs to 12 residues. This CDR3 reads CASIEGGDGYTF. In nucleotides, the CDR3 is TGTGCCAGCATCGAGGGAGGGGATGGCTACACCTTC.

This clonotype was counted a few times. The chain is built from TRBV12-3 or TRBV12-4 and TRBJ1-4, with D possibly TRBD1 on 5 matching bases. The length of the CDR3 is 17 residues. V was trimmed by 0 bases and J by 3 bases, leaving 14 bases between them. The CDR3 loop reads CASSLALRRGPNEKLFF. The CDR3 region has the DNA TGTGCCAGCAGTTTAGCGCTACGTAGGGGCCCTAATGAAAAACTGTTTTTT.

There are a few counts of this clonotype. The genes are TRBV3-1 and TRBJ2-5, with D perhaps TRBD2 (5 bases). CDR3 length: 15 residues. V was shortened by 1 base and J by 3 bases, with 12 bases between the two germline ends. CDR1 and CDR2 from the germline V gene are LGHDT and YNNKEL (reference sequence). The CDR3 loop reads CASSQVPGVKETQYF. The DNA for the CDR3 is TGTGCCAGCAGCCAAGTCCCCGGGGTGAAAGAGACCCAGTACTTC.